Below, 15 T cell receptor beta chains from the same sample are listed, as sequenced in a study of Ad26.COV2.S vaccination and SARS-CoV-2 variants. This table comes from immunoSEQ multiplex PCR, and its TCRdb copy is limited to in-frame clones, with some not included. This sample has about 350,000 clones, with approximately 90% found just once. The treatment here: roughly 20 received Ad26.COV2.S at low or high dose, single or two shots; about 5 received placebo; per-sample allocation not given. The investigators took samples on day 63 after the first vaccine or placebo injection. The sequences come from peripheral blood, collected in a trial of Ad26.COV2.S vaccine versus placebo. Every receptor here comes from a person between 18 and 65 years old who received the Ad26.COV2.S COVID-19 vaccine or a placebo.

The chain carries TRBV21-1 and TRBJ2-7; no DNA check was done on the table's D call, TRBD2. TRBV21-1 constitutes a pseudogene. This CDR3 comprises 16 residues. CDR3 loop: CASSKVPSGSSYEQYF. CDR3 coding DNA: TGTGCCAGCAGCAAAGTCCCTAGCGGGTCTTCCTACGAGCAGTACTTC.

CDR3: CASSLGPNNSPLHF. The CDR3, as DNA: TGTGCCAGTAGTTTAGGACCTAATAATTCACCCCTCCACTTT. The chain carries TRBV19 and TRBJ1-6; D remains unclear. The CDR3 extends over 14 amino acids. Trimming removed 5 bases at V and 5 bases at J, with 10 bases between. Germline V gives CDR1 LNHDA, CDR2 SQIVND (reference sequence).

This clone was seen a handful of times. This chain links TRBV27 with TRBJ1-1; D gene uncertain. The CDR3 spans 16 residues. The germline V gene encodes CDR1 MNHEY and CDR2 SMNVEV (reference sequence). Trimming shortened V by 2 bases and J by 2 bases, and 15 bases separated the two germline ends. Written as DNA, the CDR3 is TGTGCCAGCAGTTTAACCGGGTCCATGCAAAACACTGAAGCTTTCTTT. Translation gives CASSLTGSMQNTEAFF.

This chain uses TRBV28 with TRBJ2-1; 15 nucleotides align to TRBD2. V gave up 6 bases and J gave up 9 bases; unmatched junction bases: 3. CDR1 and CDR2 from the germline V gene are MDHEN and SYDVKM. The CDR3 consists of 14 residues. The CDR3 spells CASSRTSGRGEQFF. The DNA of the CDR3 is TGTGCCAGCAGCAGGACTAGCGGGAGGGGTGAGCAGTTCTTC. The whole variable domain, filled in from reference TRBV28 and TRBJ2-1, reads DVKVTQSSRYLVKRTGEKVFLECVQDMDHENMFWYRQDPGLGLRLIYFSYDVKMKEKGDIPEGYSVSREKKERFSLILESASTNQTSMYLCASSRTSGRGEQFFGPGTRLTVL.

This chain joins TRBV5-1 and TRBJ2-1; 7 bases match TRBD1. Per germline, CDR1 SGHRS and CDR2 YFSETQ. This CDR3 contains 14 residues. Germline trimming cut 4 bases from V and 6 bases from J; bases unmatched to any gene: 7. CDR3 amino acids: CASSSGQVSNEQFF. The CDR3 nucleotides are TGCGCCAGCAGCAGTGGACAGGTTTCCAATGAGCAGTTCTTC.

The V and J genes are TRBV19 and TRBJ1-6; TRBD1 matches at 11 bases. The CDR3 length is 16 residues. Germline V CDR1 and CDR2: LNHDA, SQIVND (reference sequence). Trimming took 5 bases from V and 7 from J; bases not matched to a gene: 7. DNA of the CDR3: TGTGCCAGTAGTCTCGGACAGGGGGCTGGGAATTCACCCCTCCACTTT. Encoded protein: CASSLGQGAGNSPLHF.

This chain connects TRBV3-1 (or the pseudogene TRBV3-2) to TRBJ2-3; the D is unclear. This CDR3 comprises 13 residues. The V and J ends lost 1 base and 6 bases respectively, with 8 bases between them. Germline CDR1 is LGHDT and CDR2 is YNNKEL (reference sequence). The CDR3 reads CASSQVESDTQYF. CDR3 coding DNA: TGTGCCAGCAGCCAAGTTGAATCCGATACGCAGTATTTT.

The rearrangement joins TRBV9 to TRBJ1-1; D unclear. Germline V lookup: CDR1 SGDLS, CDR2 YYNGEE. The CDR3 covers 14 residues. Trimming shortened V by 0 bases and J by 0 bases, and 6 bases separated the two germline ends. CDR3 amino acids: CASSVEAVNTEAFF. CDR3 nucleotide sequence: TGTGCCAGCAGCGTAGAGGCAGTGAACACTGAAGCTTTCTTT.

V gene TRBV7-2 combines with J gene TRBJ2-2, with D perhaps matching TRBD1 (5 bases). Germline V gives CDR1 SGHTA, CDR2 FQGNSA. This CDR3 has 15 amino acids. V was trimmed by 6 bases and J by 2 bases, leaving 13 bases between them. The CDR3 DNA reads as TGTGCCAGCAGTTCCTTTACAGGAAACACCGGGGAGCTGTTTTTT. Its protein is CASSSFTGNTGELFF.

The chain joins TRBV9 to TRBJ2-2, with 7 bases matching TRBD2. CDR1 is SGDLS, CDR2 YYNGEE, per germline. Unmatched junction bases numbered 3, after V lost 4 bases and J lost 0 bases. This CDR3 has 15 residues. The CDR3 is CASSSRGANTGELFF. The CDR3, as DNA: TGTGCCAGCAGCTCCCGGGGGGCGAACACCGGGGAGCTGTTTTTT.

The rearrangement links TRBV29-1 to TRBJ1-3, with D tentatively TRBD1 (5 bases). Germline V gene sequence: CDR1 SQVTM, CDR2 ANQGSEA. The CDR3 length is 14 residues. Deletions cut 2 bases from V and 4 bases from J, with 12 bases between. The CDR3 region is CSVEMAGKGNTIYF. CDR3 nucleotide sequence: TGCAGCGTTGAAATGGCAGGGAAGGGAAACACCATATATTTT.

V gene TRBV27 combines with J gene TRBJ1-6; 8 bases map to TRBD1. The V gene's germline CDR1 is MNHEY and CDR2 SMNVEV (reference sequence). The CDR3 covers 16 residues. With 6 bases clipped from V and 2 bases from J, the junction kept 6 bases outside the gene matches. The CDR3 DNA is TGTGCCAGCAGCCTATCGGACAGGGCCTATAATTCACCCCTCCACTTT. Its protein is CASSLSDRAYNSPLHF.

The chain couples TRBV5-6 to TRBJ2-7, with D uncertain. The CDR3 runs 13 residues. V dropped 1 base and J dropped 5 bases, with 10 bases sitting between them. Germline V gives CDR1 SGHDT, CDR2 YYEEEE. CDR3 sequence: CASSLKGFNEQYF. Here the CDR3 DNA reads TGTGCCAGCAGCTTGAAGGGTTTCAACGAGCAGTACTTC.

J is TRBJ2-2 and V is TRBV4-2, with TRBD2 matching 10 bases. V was clipped by 1 base and J by 3 bases; unmatched bases: 5. The germline V gene has CDR1 LGHNA and CDR2 YNFKEQ. The CDR3 runs 17 residues. The CDR3 DNA is TGTGCCAGCAGCCAAGTCAGCGGGGGGGCCGACACCGGGGAGCTGTTTTTT. Translation gives CASSQVSGGADTGELFF.

J is TRBJ2-7 and V is TRBV27; tentatively, D is TRBD1 (5 bases). The CDR3 consists of 14 residues. Germline V gene sequence: CDR1 MNHEY, CDR2 SMNVEV (reference sequence). The V end was cut by 5 bases, the J end by 4 bases, with 15 bases between. CDR3 DNA: TGTGCCAGCAGTAACCACCGGACAAGGTACGAGCAGTACTTC. It specifies CASSNHRTRYEQYF.